The 20 T cell receptor beta chains below come from one sample, sequenced in a study of regulatory T cells in long-lasting Graves disease. Time point described: persistent/refractory GD, antithyroid drugs over 5 years with positive TRAb. The TCR library was made from RNA extracted from PBMCs. The authors built TCR beta libraries using iRepertoire HTBI primers and Arm-PCR of CDR3 regions. TCRdb processed the multiplex PCR reads anew with MiXCR; each CDR3 protein has one entry. Here the sample spans under 450,000 distinct CDR3 sequences, more than 20% being singletons. The sequencing used peripheral blood mononuclear cells (PBMCs), collected when the disease was refractory, from a patient treated with antithyroid drugs. Every receptor here comes from a woman in her thirties or forties with Graves disease.

This clonotype has a count of ten or more. The J gene is TRBJ1-1, the V gene TRBV28; a possible D gene is TRBD1 (5 bases). The CDR3 loop spans 13 amino acids. V was cut by 6 bases and J by 8 bases, with 16 bases left in between. Germline V gene sequence: CDR1 MDHEN, CDR2 SYDVKM. The CDR3 region has the DNA TGTGCCAGCAGATCCCTCGAGGGGCGGGAAGCTTTCTTT. Its protein product is CASRSLEGREAFF. Using reference TRBV28 and TRBJ1-1 for the parts outside the CDR3, the full variable domain is DVKVTQSSRYLVKRTGEKVFLECVQDMDHENMFWYRQDPGLGLRLIYFSYDVKMKEKGDIPEGYSVSREKKERFSLILESASTNQTSMYLCASRSLEGREAFFGQGTRLTVV.

This clonotype has at least ten counts. The V gene is TRBV7-8, the J gene TRBJ1-5; possible D gene TRBD1, 6 bases. The length of the CDR3 is 16 residues. The V gene's germline CDR1 is SGHVS and CDR2 FQNEAQ. The ends were cut back, 8 bases at V and 4 bases at J, with 21 bases in the middle. The CDR3 bases are TGTGCCAGCTCAATTAGGGGGAGGGCAGAAAATCAGCCCCAGCATTTT. It yields the protein CASSIRGRAENQPQHF.

This clonotype appeared once. A read error is possible here, since a much larger clone lies one base away. This sequence joins TRBV2 and TRBJ1-4; D might be TRBD1 (5 bases). Trimming cost V 11 bases and J 5 bases, with 15 bases left between them. The CDR3 has 13 residues. Germline CDR1 is SNHLY and CDR2 is FYNNEI. CDR3 DNA: TGTGCCGGCGGGGCAGGGTGGAATGAAAAACTGTTTTTT. It encodes CAGGAGWNEKLFF.

The table lists this clonotype with many counts. The gene calls are TRBV20-1 and TRBJ1-5; tentative D call: TRBD1 (6 bases). The V gene lost 2 bases and the J gene lost 4 bases, with 15 bases spanning the gap. CDR1 is DFQATT, CDR2 SNEGSKA, per germline (reference sequence). The CDR3 totals 15 residues. The CDR3: CSARHVAGDNQPQHF. CDR3 bases: TGCAGTGCTAGACATGTGGCAGGGGATAATCAGCCCCAGCATTTT.

V and J are TRBV10-3 and TRBJ2-7, with D perhaps being TRBD1 or TRBD2 (5 bases each). CDR1 is ENHRY and CDR2 is SYGVKD in the germline V gene. V was clipped by 5 bases and J by 3 bases, with 8 bases between them. This CDR3 contains 12 residues. This chain's CDR3 is CAISRGGYEQYF. DNA for the CDR3: TGTGCCATCAGTCGGGGCGGCTACGAGCAGTACTTC.

This clonotype was observed a few times. The rearrangement links TRBV10-1 to TRBJ2-7; possibly TRBD2 for D (6 bases). Per germline, CDR1 WNHNN and CDR2 SYGVQD (reference sequence). With 3 bases removed from V and 1 base from J, the gap between germline ends came to 13 bases. The CDR3 totals 15 residues. The CDR3: CASSDPGRESYEQYF. The CDR3 DNA sequence: TGCGCCAGCAGTGACCCCGGGAGAGAATCCTACGAGCAGTACTTC.

This clonotype was detected ten times or more. This chain links TRBV12-3 or TRBV12-4 with TRBJ1-3; D remains unclear. Trimming removed 10 bases at V and 8 bases at J, with 15 bases between. The CDR3 length is 12 residues. The CDR3 sequence is CATVRNEDTIYF. The CDR3 DNA reads as TGTGCCACAGTAAGAAATGAAGACACCATATATTTT.

The chain combines TRBV30 with TRBJ2-2; D not certain. The CDR3 sequence is 12 residues long. Trimming took off 3 bases at V and 3 bases at J, with 5 bases between the two ends. In germline, CDR1 is GTSNPN, CDR2 SVGIG (reference sequence). The CDR3, as DNA: TGTGCCTGGAGGGGTGACACCGGGGAGCTGTTTTTT. Translating it yields CAWRGDTGELFF.

This clonotype was seen many times. The chain has TRBV28 and TRBJ2-5; perhaps TRBD2 as D (6 bases). V lost 6 bases, J lost 2 bases, and 19 bases lay in between. The CDR3 totals 16 residues. The germline V gene encodes CDR1 MDHEN and CDR2 SYDVKM. CDR3 nucleotide sequence: TGTGCCAGCAGCCCTCACCGCGGGGTAGTTCAAGAGACCCAGTACTTC. Protein: CASSPHRGVVQETQYF.

This clonotype was seen at least ten times. This sequence joins TRBV9 and TRBJ1-1; no firm D call. Trimming stripped 2 bases from V and 0 bases from J, with 5 bases between. Germline V CDR1 and CDR2: SGDLS, YYNGEE. The CDR3 runs 13 residues. The CDR3 is CASSVVLNTEAFF. The CDR3, as DNA: TGTGCCAGCAGCGTGGTATTGAACACTGAAGCTTTCTTT.

The sample holds many counts of this clonotype. The chain couples TRBV2 to TRBJ2-7, with D possibly matching TRBD2 (5 bases). This CDR3 spans 12 amino acids. V was shortened by 1 base and J by 6 bases, with 7 bases between the two germline ends. The germline V gene encodes CDR1 SNHLY and CDR2 FYNNEI. CDR3 coding DNA: TGTGCCAGCAGTGAAGAGGAGGCCGAGCAGTACTTC. Its protein is CASSEEEAEQYF.

This clonotype was found many times. J is TRBJ1-6 and V is TRBV6-1; TRBD1 agrees at 7 bases. V shed 0 bases, J shed 9 bases, and the junction held 5 bases outside the gene matches. This CDR3 is 15 amino acids long. The germline CDR1 and CDR2 sequences are MNHNS and SASEGT. In DNA form, the CDR3 reads TGTGCCAGCAGTGAAGCGGCAGGGGGGGGTTCACCCCTCCACTTT. It codes for CASSEAAGGGSPLHF.

Comment on this clonotype: Since a much larger clone is just one base distant, this may be a read error. The rearrangement links TRBV2 to TRBJ2-7; no firm D call. The ends were cut back, 5 bases at V and 8 bases at J, with 7 bases in the middle. This CDR3 comprises 10 residues. CDR1 is SNHLY and CDR2 is FYNNEI in the germline V gene. Here the CDR3 DNA reads TGTGCCAGCAGTACTTACAAGCAGTACTTC. Encoded protein: CASSTYKQYF.

This clonotype has ten or more counts. This chain connects TRBV28 to TRBJ2-2; 7 bases agree with TRBD1. The ends lost 8 bases at V and 6 bases at J; junction bases unmatched: 0. The CDR3 spans 11 residues. Germline V gene lookup returns CDR1 MDHEN and CDR2 SYDVKM. Here the CDR3 reads CASGQAGELFF. CDR3 in DNA: TGTGCCAGCGGACAGGCCGGGGAGCTGTTTTTT.

This clonotype was recorded a few times. The chain links TRBV2 to TRBJ2-7; D may be TRBD1 (6 bases). The germline V gene has CDR1 SNHLY and CDR2 FYNNEI. V lost 9 bases, J lost 4 bases, and 19 bases lay in between. The CDR3 has 14 residues. The CDR3 DNA follows: TGTGCCAGTAGCAGGGGCGGCACTGGGTACGAGCAGTACTTC. Protein sequence: CASSRGGTGYEQYF. Full variable domain (missing parts from reference TRBV2 and TRBJ2-7): EPEVTQTPSHQVTQMGQEVILRCVPISNHLYFYWYRQILGQKVEFLVSFYNNEISEKSEIFDDQFSVERPDGSNFTLKIRSTKLEDSAMYFCASSRGGTGYEQYFGPGTRLTVT.

This clonotype was counted at least ten times. This chain connects TRBV28 to TRBJ2-7; TRBD1 aligns across 7 bases. J was trimmed by 2 bases and V by 7 bases; bases with no gene match: 14. In germline, CDR1 is MDHEN, CDR2 SYDVKM. CDR3 size: 16 residues. The CDR3 protein is CASISSPGQSTYEQYF. DNA for the CDR3: TGTGCCAGCATTAGTTCCCCGGGACAGAGTACCTACGAGCAGTACTTC. The whole variable domain, filled in from reference TRBV28 and TRBJ2-7, reads DVKVTQSSRYLVKRTGEKVFLECVQDMDHENMFWYRQDPGLGLRLIYFSYDVKMKEKGDIPEGYSVSREKKERFSLILESASTNQTSMYLCASISSPGQSTYEQYFGPGTRLTVT.

There are a few counts of this clonotype. The chain recombines TRBV20-1 with TRBJ2-1, with 10 bases aligning to TRBD2. Trimming removed 5 bases from V and 3 bases from J; junction bases left unmatched: 7. Germline assignment: CDR1 DFQATT and CDR2 SNEGSKA (reference sequence). This CDR3 has 15 residues. The CDR3 nucleotides are TGCAGTGCTTTGACTAGCGGGTCCTTCTACAATGAGCAGTTCTTC. Its protein is CSALTSGSFYNEQFF.

This clonotype was observed at least ten times. One junction end disagrees with the germline gene, perhaps due to a read error. The J gene is TRBJ2-7, the V gene TRBV11-2; D is perhaps TRBD2 (6 bases). Germline V gives CDR1 SGHAT, CDR2 FQNNGV. The CDR3 contains 13 residues. CDR3 coding DNA: TGCTCCACCTCGGTAGCGGTGGCCTACGAGCAGTACTTC. Its protein product is CSTSVAVAYEQYF.

The chain combines TRBV5-1 with TRBJ2-2; weak D call: TRBD1 (6 bases). V lost 5 bases and J 7 bases, leaving 21 bases between the germline ends. Germline values: CDR1 SGHRS, CDR2 YFSETQ. The CDR3 totals 16 residues. CDR3 bases: TGCGCCAGCAGAAAGGGGCAGGGGCAACAGAGCGGGGAGCTGTTTTTT. This codes for CASRKGQGQQSGELFF.

This clonotype was detected only a few times. V is TRBV10-3 and J is TRBJ2-5; D unresolved. The CDR3 is 13 amino acids. In germline, CDR1 is ENHRY, CDR2 SYGVKD. Between the trimmed V and J ends, which lost 2 bases and 0 bases, there was a span of 4 bases. CDR3 in amino acids: CAISERYQETQYF. The DNA of the CDR3 is TGTGCCATCAGTGAGCGGTACCAAGAGACCCAGTACTTC.